Detailed here is one T cell receptor (beta chain). Its antigen is not identified. This specimen belongs to a study of blood T cells in healthy people across ages. Study results and limitations: A roughly linear age-dependent decrease characterized TCR beta diversity per million T cells. Estimates of total diversity, which came from one million sequenced T cells, were considered to be underestimates.

The extraction recovered at least 5.5 micrograms of total RNA per sample. Next came a second PCR, run for about 7 to 12 cycles, which used a sample-barcoded 5' primer along with a J-beta primer mix. Each cDNA was tagged by a template-switch adaptor containing 12 random nucleotides. TCRdb re-called the 5' RACE reads through MiXCR, storing one row per CDR3 protein. The sample holds roughly 1.7 million distinct CDR3 sequences, roughly 32% seen once. The receptor was derived from a woman under 40 in good health. Sequences were obtained from blood.

CDR3 protein: CASSLGDSNEKLFF. For the CDR3, the DNA is TGTGCCAGCAGCTTAGGGGACAGTAATGAAAAACTGTTTTTT. The genes are TRBV7-9 and TRBJ1-4, with 7 bases identical to TRBD1. V trimming: 1 base; J trimming: 4 bases; junction bases outside the gene matches: 0. The CDR3 is 14 amino acids. Germline V lookup: CDR1 SEHNR, CDR2 FQNEAQ (reference sequence).